The clone carrying this T cell receptor beta chain has ten or more counts. Its target is unknown. The data derive from a study of T-cell reconstitution after alpha-beta-depleted transplantation in children. Findings of the study overall: Some patients' high day-60 TCRbeta diversity was traced to surviving recipient T cells and thymic progenitors. In patients about two months after transplant, alpha-beta T cells reportedly arose from several hundred expanded graft clones. The authors attributed T-cell counts and diversity one year after transplant mostly to newly produced T cells.

TCRbeta library construction was performed incorporating unique molecular identifiers. Via MiXCR, TCRdb re-called the PCR reads, giving one row per CDR3 protein. The sample shows roughly 82,000 distinct CDR3 sequences, less than 15% of them seen only once. Source: PBMCs, mostly from graft donor cells, taken 180 days after TCRalphabeta/CD19-depleted stem cell transplant. The sequence derives from a male patient aged 2-9 years who had a stem cell transplant for acute lymphoblastic leukemia, so the T cells may come from the graft donor.

This chain's CDR3 is CAISEPGPRGEQYF. The CDR3 DNA is TGTGCCATCAGTGAGCCGGGGCCGCGGGGGGAGCAGTACTTC. V usage is TRBV10-3 and J usage is TRBJ2-7; 7 nucleotides align to TRBD2. The J segment lost 7 bases and the V segment lost 2 bases, leaving 8 bases of the junction unmatched. Germline assignment: CDR1 ENHRY and CDR2 SYGVKD. The CDR3 is 14 residues long.